This T cell receptor (beta chain) emerged from a study of OX40 agonist ivuxolimab in advanced cancers. Generated by immunoSEQ multiplex PCR, the TCRdb table keeps only in-frame clones and is missing some. The sample yields about 49,000 clones, 85% seen once. V was clipped by 4 bases and J by 8 bases, with 16 bases between them. The CDR3 runs to 14 residues. Germline V gives CDR1 SGDLS, CDR2 YYNGEE. V usage is TRBV9 and J usage is TRBJ2-1; D assignment may be TRBD1 or TRBD2 (6 bases each). Specimen: CD4+ or CD8+ T cells sorted from blood, collected in a trial of the OX40 agonist ivuxolimab. This sequence originates from an adult with an advanced solid tumor such as melanoma, head and neck, liver or kidney cancer. CDR3 coding DNA: TGTGCCAGCAGCCAAAAACCAGGGGAGGATGAGCAGTTCTTC. It codes for CASSQKPGEDEQFF. The whole variable domain, filled in from reference TRBV9 and TRBJ2-1, reads DSGVTQTPKHLITATGQRVTLRCSPRSGDLSVYWYQQSLDQGLQFLIQYYNGEERAKGNILERFSAQQFPDLHSELNLSSLELGDSALYFCASSQKPGEDEQFFGPGTRLTVL.